A single sample gave rise to the 17 T cell receptor beta chains below, sequenced in a study of blood T cell repertoires in COVID-19. The assay was immunoSEQ multiplex PCR, and TCRdb's table has in-frame clones only and misses some. The sample shows around 230,000 clones, about nine tenths of them seen only once. The sequencing input was PBMCs or T cells enriched from blood (not recorded which). These receptors were taken from a woman in her thirties with acute COVID-19.

The rearrangement joins TRBV18 to TRBJ1-1, with D uncertain. V dropped 2 bases and J dropped 3 bases, with 10 bases sitting between them. The germline V gene encodes CDR1 KGHSH and CDR2 LQKENI. This CDR3 is 14 amino acids long. For the CDR3, the DNA is TGTGCCAGCTCACCAGCGGGGAAACACACTGAAGCTTTCTTT. As protein: CASSPAGKHTEAFF.

CDR3: CASRRTDTQYF. The CDR3 DNA follows: TGTGCCAGCAGGCGTACAGATACGCAGTATTTT. The chain combines TRBV21-1 with TRBJ2-3; the DNA was not used to check the table's D call, TRBD2. TRBV21-1 is given as a pseudogene. The CDR3 has 11 amino acids.

J is TRBJ1-5 and V is TRBV30, with no clear D. Germline V CDR1 and CDR2: GTSNPN, SVGIG (reference sequence). The CDR3 spans 13 residues. Trimming shortened V by 0 bases and J by 3 bases, and 6 bases separated the two germline ends. The CDR3 DNA reads TGTGCCTGGAGTGTATCCCACAATCAGCCCCAGCATTTT. It translates to CAWSVSHNQPQHF.

The gene calls are TRBV5-1 and TRBJ2-2; D possibly corresponds to TRBD1 (6 bases). The CDR3 is made up of 15 amino acids. CDR1 and CDR2 (germline): SGHRS, YFSETQ. V was shortened by 4 bases and J by 0 bases, with 10 bases between the two germline ends. The CDR3 DNA follows: TGCGCCAGCAGCCCGGGACACACGAACACCGGGGAGCTGTTTTTT. This gives the protein CASSPGHTNTGELFF.

The V and J genes are TRBV27 and TRBJ2-3; possible D gene TRBD2, 6 bases. Trimming left V 4 bases short and J 6 bases short, with 11 bases between. The CDR3 sequence is 13 residues long. The germline V gene has CDR1 MNHEY and CDR2 SMNVEV (reference sequence). CDR3 bases: TGTGCCAGCAGTTGGAGGGATTGGGATACGCAGTATTTT. Its protein product is CASSWRDWDTQYF.

The gene calls are TRBV19 and TRBJ1-5; D might be TRBD1 (5 bases). Germline CDR1 and CDR2: LNHDA and SQIVND (reference sequence). CDR3 size: 14 residues. Trimming removed 10 bases from V and 1 base from J, with 14 bases in between. DNA of the CDR3: TGTGCCACGGAACTGGGGCGGAGCAATCAGCCCCAGCATTTT. Its protein is CATELGRSNQPQHF.

The chain uses TRBV19 and TRBJ1-1; D gene uncertain. The V end lost 3 bases, the J end lost 0 bases, and 8 bases lay between the germline ends. This CDR3 region has 14 residues. Germline assignment: CDR1 LNHDA and CDR2 SQIVND (reference sequence). The CDR3 nucleotides are TGTGCCAGTAGTATGCCCAGTCTGAACACTGAAGCTTTCTTT. This encodes CASSMPSLNTEAFF.

The gene calls are TRBV7-8 and TRBJ2-1, with D possibly matching TRBD1 (6 bases). Germline values: CDR1 SGHVS, CDR2 FQNEAQ. This CDR3 contains 15 residues. Between the trimmed V and J ends, which lost 5 bases and 7 bases, there was a span of 18 bases. This chain's CDR3 is CASSPRTENRNEQFF. The CDR3 DNA sequence: TGTGCCAGCAGCCCTAGGACAGAGAATAGGAATGAGCAGTTCTTC.

The chain joins TRBV6-1 to TRBJ2-2; D might be TRBD1 (5 bases). V gave up 1 base and J gave up 6 bases, with 9 bases separating them. From germline, CDR1 is MNHNS and CDR2 SASEGT. The CDR3 loop spans 14 amino acids. CDR3 loop: CASSEDRYPGELFF. The CDR3 DNA is TGTGCCAGCAGTGAAGACAGGTACCCCGGGGAGCTGTTTTTT.

The rearrangement joins TRBV5-1 to TRBJ1-2; tentatively, D is TRBD1 (6 bases). This CDR3 is built from 14 residues. Germline values: CDR1 SGHRS, CDR2 YFSETQ. Trimming left V 5 bases short and J 2 bases short, with 13 bases between. CDR3 in amino acids: CASRGQQGNYGYTF. CDR3 bases: TGCGCCAGCAGGGGACAACAGGGAAACTATGGCTACACCTTC.

The chain is built from TRBV30 and TRBJ2-7, with 7 bases that match TRBD2. Germline CDR1 reads GTSNPN; CDR2 reads SVGIG (reference sequence). J was trimmed by 6 bases and V by 2 bases; bases with no gene match: 1. The CDR3 contains 11 residues. The CDR3: CAWSTGGEQYF. CDR3 sequence (DNA): TGTGCCTGGAGTACGGGAGGCGAGCAGTACTTC.

This chain joins TRBV19 and TRBJ2-3; 11 bases are a match to TRBD1. The V segment lost 8 bases and the J segment 3 bases; nucleotides outside the gene matches: 7. The V gene's germline CDR1 is LNHDA and CDR2 SQIVND (reference sequence). The CDR3 is 15 amino acids. The CDR3 loop reads CASGQGAGWTDTQYF. Written as DNA, the CDR3 is TGTGCCAGTGGACAGGGGGCGGGATGGACAGATACGCAGTATTTT.

The chain has TRBV28 and TRBJ1-1, with D possibly being TRBD1 (6 bases). V lost 5 bases to trimming and J lost 5 bases, with 15 bases between them. CDR3 length: 14 amino acids. Germline-derived CDR1 and CDR2 are MDHEN and SYDVKM. The CDR3 nucleotides are TGTGCCAGCAGTCTCACAGGGAGAGGTACTGAAGCTTTCTTT. Residues: CASSLTGRGTEAFF.

J is TRBJ1-1 and V is TRBV4-1, with D uncertain. Looked up from germline, CDR1 is MGHRA and CDR2 is YSYEKL. The CDR3 is made up of 14 amino acids. Trimming left V 3 bases short and J 0 bases short, with 8 bases between. The chain's CDR3 is CASSHLDMNTEAFF. The DNA of the CDR3 is TGCGCCAGCAGCCATCTCGACATGAACACTGAAGCTTTCTTT.

This chain joins TRBV6-5 and TRBJ1-5, with 8 bases identical to TRBD1. Trimming removed 7 bases from V and 7 bases from J; junction bases left unmatched: 12. Germline CDR1 is MNHEY and CDR2 is SVGAGI. This CDR3 is 15 amino acids long. This CDR3 reads CASKTDRGDSQPQHF. CDR3 coding DNA: TGTGCCAGCAAGACAGACAGGGGCGATTCCCAGCCCCAGCATTTT.

A few counts support this clone. The V gene is TRBV6-1, the J gene TRBJ1-6, with 8 bases fitting TRBD1. The CDR3 runs to 14 residues. The germline V gene encodes CDR1 MNHNS and CDR2 SASEGT. V was clipped by 3 bases and J by 9 bases; unmatched bases: 4. Written as DNA, the CDR3 is TGTGCCAGCAGTGAGTACAGGGGGAGTTCACCCCTCCACTTT. It translates to CASSEYRGSSPLHF.

The V call is TRBV7-2, the J call TRBJ1-5; D unresolved. Trimming took 3 bases from V and 0 from J, leaving 9 bases between them. This CDR3 spans 15 amino acids. Germline CDR1 and CDR2: SGHTA and FQGNSA. The CDR3, as DNA: TGTGCCAGCAGCTTCTACACAGATAGCAATCAGCCCCAGCATTTT. Amino acid sequence: CASSFYTDSNQPQHF. Variable domain in full (rest from reference TRBV7-2 and TRBJ1-5): GAGVSQSPSNKVTEKGKDVELRCDPISGHTALYWYRQSLGQGLEFLIYFQGNSAPDKSGLPSDRFSAERTGGSVSTLTIQRTQQEDSAVYLCASSFYTDSNQPQHFGDGTRLSIL.